The present T cell receptor (beta chain) was sequenced within a study of blood T cell repertoires in COVID-19. As for the study in general: The cDNA or gDNA used as material had been derived from T cells, B-cell-depleted T cells, or PBMCs.

In the authors' workflow: Amplifying reference gene primers gave estimates of nucleated cell counts. The table came from immunoSEQ multiplex PCR; TCRdb's copy has only in-frame clones and leaves some out. Clone size and the V and J calls come from that table; the DNA yielded D and trimming. This table has roughly 150,000 clones, about 86% appearing once. In germline, CDR1 is SGHTA, CDR2 FQGTGA. The CDR3 length is 13 residues. Trimming cost V 1 base and J 0 bases, with 3 bases left between them. The origin of this receptor is a woman in her seventies with COVID-19, enrolled during active disease. Sequencing was performed on peripheral blood. This rearrangement joins TRBV7-3 to TRBJ2-5, with no clear D. CDR3 sequence (DNA): TGTGCCAGCAGCTTAAGTAACCAAGAGACCCAGTACTTC. The encoded protein is CASSLSNQETQYF.